These 12 T cell receptor beta chains were sequenced from one sample in a study of cytomegalovirus exposure and HLA in healthy donors. PCR employed 60 Vbeta and 13 Jbeta primers. This table comes from immunoSEQ multiplex PCR, and its TCRdb copy is limited to in-frame clones, with some not included. The table includes 97,000 or so clones, roughly three quarters detected once. Sequencing was done on a sample of PBMCs. The receptors shown here come from a male donor in good health and CMV-seropositive.

The chain uses TRBV28 and TRBJ1-2; TRBD1 agrees at 7 bases. Germline trimming cut 0 bases from V and 7 bases from J; bases unmatched to any gene: 5. Per the germline V gene, CDR1 is MDHEN and CDR2 is SYDVKM. The CDR3 is 14 residues long. CDR3 sequence (DNA): TGTGCCAGCAGTTTATGGGACAGGCGGCTTGGCTACACCTTC. This sequence encodes CASSLWDRRLGYTF.

The chain combines TRBV29-1 with TRBJ2-2; D is perhaps TRBD2 (6 bases). In germline, CDR1 is SQVTM, CDR2 ANQGSEA. This CDR3 is built from 15 residues. Trimming took off 5 bases at V and 1 base at J, with 14 bases between the two ends. The CDR3 DNA sequence: TGCAGCGTTCCGGGAGTGGGCCTGAACACCGGGGAGCTGTTTTTT. Translation gives CSVPGVGLNTGELFF.

This CDR3 is CASSYQGADTQYF. DNA for the CDR3: TGTGCCAGCAGCTACCAGGGGGCAGATACGCAGTATTTT. The genes are TRBV5-6 and TRBJ2-3, with TRBD1 matching 7 bases. This CDR3 spans 13 amino acids. Germline CDR1 is SGHDT and CDR2 is YYEEEE. V lost 3 bases and J lost 4; bases outside the gene matches: 2. The variable domain in full, completed from reference TRBV5-6 and TRBJ2-3, reads DAGVTQSPTHLIKTRGQQVTLRCSPKSGHDTVSWYQQALGQGPQFIFQYYEEEERQRGNFPDRFSGHQFPNYSSELNVNALLLGDSALYLCASSYQGADTQYFGPGTRLTVL.

Concerning this clone: The junction and the germline gene differ at one end; a read error may be behind it. V gene TRBV10-1 combines with J gene TRBJ2-4; weak D call: TRBD2 (5 bases). CDR3 length: 17 amino acids. Germline V gene data show CDR1 as WNHNN and CDR2 as SYGVQD (reference sequence). CDR3: CASTSGLNRKAKNIQYF. Written as DNA, the CDR3 is TGCGCAAGCACGAGCGGCCTGAATCGGAAGGCCAAAAACATTCAGTACTTC.

The sample holds one count of this clone. This rearrangement joins TRBV9 to TRBJ2-1, with D uncertain. Germline V lookup: CDR1 SGDLS, CDR2 YYNGEE. This CDR3 is 13 amino acids long. V was pared by 0 bases and J by 8 bases, with 9 bases between. CDR3 DNA sequence: TGTGCCAGCAGCGTAGACGTTAGTCATGAGCAGTTCTTC. Its translation: CASSVDVSHEQFF.

The chain employs TRBV9 and TRBJ2-7; tentative D call: TRBD2 (7 bases). The CDR3 contains 17 residues. With 4 bases removed from V and 0 bases from J, the gap between germline ends came to 20 bases. Germline V gene data show CDR1 as SGDLS and CDR2 as YYNGEE. The CDR3 bases are TGTGCCAGCAGCAGGAGGGGAGGGGGGGGGAGCTCCTACGAGCAGTACTTC. This gives the protein CASSRRGGGGSSYEQYF.

The CDR3, as DNA: TGTGCCAGCAGCTTAGCAGGCCAAGGGGGTCGTACGCAGTATTTT. This gives the protein CASSLAGQGGRTQYF. The chain has TRBV7-2 and TRBJ2-3, with a possible D match to TRBD1 (6 bases). Germline values: CDR1 SGHTA, CDR2 FQGNSA. The germline V and J ends were trimmed by 0 bases and 8 bases, with 15 bases remaining between them. This CDR3 contains 15 residues.

V and J are TRBV19 and TRBJ2-5; the match to TRBD2 covers 11 bases. The junction had 3 bases not matched to a gene; V was cut back by 1 base and J by 5 bases. This CDR3 comprises 15 residues. Germline CDR1 reads LNHDA; CDR2 reads SQIVND (reference sequence). The DNA of the CDR3 is TGTGCCAGTAGTATAGCTACTAGCGGGAGTGAGACCCAGTACTTC. Translation: CASSIATSGSETQYF. Together with reference TRBV19 and TRBJ2-5, the CDR3 gives the full variable domain: DGGITQSPKYLFRKEGQNVTLSCEQNLNHDAMYWYRQDPGQGLRLIYYSQIVNDFQKGDIAEGYSVSREKKESFPLTVTSAQKNPTAFYLCASSIATSGSETQYFGPGTRLLVL.

V gene TRBV30 combines with J gene TRBJ2-7, with D possibly matching TRBD1 (7 bases). The CDR3 covers 12 residues. V was clipped by 2 bases and J by 6 bases, with 11 bases between them. Germline V gene sequence: CDR1 GTSNPN, CDR2 SVGIG (reference sequence). This chain's CDR3 is CAWSQGGPEQYF. DNA of the CDR3: TGTGCCTGGAGTCAGGGGGGCCCCGAGCAGTACTTC.

DNA of the CDR3: TGTGCCATCAGTGGGCAAGCGGGAGGCTCGGGCACCGGGGAGCTGTTTTTT. Protein: CAISGQAGGSGTGELFF. This chain joins TRBV10-3 and TRBJ2-2, with 9 bases that match TRBD2. Germline V lookup: CDR1 ENHRY, CDR2 SYGVKD. V was pared by 4 bases and J by 4 bases, with 10 bases of the junction left unmatched. The CDR3 runs 17 residues.

The chain recombines TRBV5-4 with TRBJ2-6; D is possibly TRBD2 (6 bases). The V end lost 8 bases, the J end lost 4 bases, and 16 bases lay between the germline ends. The CDR3 has 15 amino acids. Germline lookup yields CDR1 SGHNT and CDR2 YYREEE (reference sequence). CDR3 nucleotides: TGTGCCAGTGCCAAACGGGACTTCGGGGCCAACGTCCTGACTTTC. Its translation is CASAKRDFGANVLTF.

CDR3 in DNA: TGTGCCAGCAGCCTCCGGGGGAGCTACCAAGAGACCCAGTACTTC. Protein sequence: CASSLRGSYQETQYF. The J gene is TRBJ2-5, the V gene TRBV7-3; D may be TRBD2 (6 bases). Germline V gene sequence: CDR1 SGHTA, CDR2 FQGTGA. This CDR3 region has 15 residues. Trimming pared 5 bases from V and 0 bases from J, leaving 13 bases between.